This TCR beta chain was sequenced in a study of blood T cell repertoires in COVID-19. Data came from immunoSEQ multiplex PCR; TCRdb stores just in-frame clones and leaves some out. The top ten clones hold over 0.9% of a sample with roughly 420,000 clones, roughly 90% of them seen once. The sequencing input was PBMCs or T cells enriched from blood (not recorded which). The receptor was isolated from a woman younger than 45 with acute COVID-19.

The CDR3 DNA reads as TGTGCCAGCAGTCTCCGGGACAGTAATCAGCCCCAGCATTTT. Translating it yields CASSLRDSNQPQHF. The chain uses TRBV6-1 and TRBJ1-5, with 7 bases lining up with TRBD1. V lost 5 bases to trimming and J lost 4 bases; unmatched junction nucleotides: 5. The CDR3 has 14 amino acids. Germline V gene sequence: CDR1 MNHNS, CDR2 SASEGT.